Below are 31 T cell receptor beta chains sequenced from a single sample in a study of CD8+CD57+ T cells in acquired aplastic anemia. The study profiled TCR beta VDJ and CDR3 using genomic DNA as template. TCRdb used MiXCR to reprocess the reads, holding one entry per CDR3 protein. This repertoire shows a few hundred thousand distinct CDR3 sequences, around 32% found once; its top ten account for roughly 1.1%. The specimen was sorted CD4+, CD8+, or CD8+CD57+ T cells (not recorded which) from PBMCs. The receptors were gathered from a human donor in good health, serving as a control.

The chain is built from TRBV6-1 and TRBJ1-1; D gene unclear. CDR1 is MNHNS and CDR2 is SASEGT in the germline V gene. The CDR3 contains 16 residues. The V and J ends lost 8 bases and 4 bases respectively, with 23 bases between them. CDR3 loop: CASRHHNQRGSTEAFF. CDR3 coding DNA: TGTGCCAGCCGCCACCACAACCAACGGGGAAGCACTGAAGCTTTCTTT.

A remark on this clonotype: A much larger clone differs from this one at a single base, so this may be a read error. The chain carries TRBV4-2 and TRBJ1-5; 7 bases map to TRBD1. The CDR3 spans 15 residues. J was trimmed by 7 bases and V by 4 bases; bases with no gene match: 10. Germline values: CDR1 LGHNA, CDR2 YNFKEQ. In DNA form, the CDR3 reads TGTGCCAGCAGCCGAGAAACAGGGGAAGCCCAGCCCCAGCATTTT. This gives the protein CASSRETGEAQPQHF.

J is TRBJ2-3 and V is TRBV12-3 or TRBV12-4; no clear D. V lost 4 bases, J lost 5 bases, and 13 bases lay in between. CDR3 length: 14 amino acids. CDR3 amino acids: CASSSRPSEDTQYF. For the CDR3, the DNA is TGTGCCAGCAGTTCTAGACCCAGCGAAGATACGCAGTATTTT.

This clonotype was observed many times. The CDR3 sequence: CASSLDGTKAFF. The DNA for the CDR3 is TGTGCCAGCAGCTTAGACGGGACGAAAGCTTTCTTT. The chain has TRBV11-3 and TRBJ1-1; maybe TRBD1 (5 bases). Germline CDR1 and CDR2: SGHNT and YENEEA. The CDR3 is 12 amino acids. V gave up 0 bases and J gave up 9 bases, with 8 bases separating them.

This clonotype has a count of ten or more. The J gene is TRBJ2-3, the V gene TRBV7-2; 9 positions agree with TRBD2. The germline V gene has CDR1 SGHTA and CDR2 FQGNSA. Trimming removed 1 base from V and 2 bases from J; junction bases left unmatched: 4. The CDR3 consists of 16 residues. Written as DNA, the CDR3 is TGTGCCAGCAGCTTAGGGCTAGCGGGGATCACAGATACGCAGTATTTT. Amino acid sequence: CASSLGLAGITDTQYF.

This clonotype showed up many times. This rearrangement joins TRBV7-9 to TRBJ2-1, with 14 bases fitting TRBD2. The V gene's germline CDR1 is SEHNR and CDR2 FQNEAQ (reference sequence). The junction had 3 bases not matched to a gene; V was cut back by 2 bases and J by 6 bases. This CDR3 has 16 amino acids. CDR3 DNA sequence: TGTGCCAGCAGCTTACCGGGACTAGCGGGGGTCAATGAGCAGTTCTTC. Protein: CASSLPGLAGVNEQFF.

The sample holds many counts of this clonotype. This chain connects TRBV29-1 to TRBJ2-3, with D perhaps TRBD1 (6 bases). The germline V gene has CDR1 SQVTM and CDR2 ANQGSEA. The CDR3 spans 12 residues. Between the trimmed V and J ends, which lost 2 bases and 5 bases, there was a span of 8 bases. Written as DNA, the CDR3 is TGCAGCGTTGAACCAGGGGTAGATACGCAGTATTTT. Translating it yields CSVEPGVDTQYF.

This clonotype was counted at least ten times. This chain links TRBV12-3 or TRBV12-4 with TRBJ2-7; 10 bases fit TRBD2. The CDR3 consists of 16 residues. After removal of 2 bases from V and 5 bases from J, the junction contained 9 bases not matched to a gene. The CDR3 sequence: CASSLLAGVGAHEQYF. The CDR3 nucleotides read TGTGCCAGCAGTTTACTAGCGGGAGTTGGCGCCCACGAGCAGTACTTC.

This clonotype has more than one count but fewer than ten. The chain uses TRBV4-1 and TRBJ2-5, with 10 bases fitting TRBD2. The length of the CDR3 is 14 residues. With V trimmed by 2 bases and J by 5 bases, 2 bases remained unmatched. The germline CDR1 and CDR2 sequences are MGHRA and YSYEKL. CDR3 coding DNA: TGCGCCAGCAGCCAACTGGGACTAGCGGAGACCCAGTACTTC. Its translation: CASSQLGLAETQYF.

This clonotype was found many times. This chain links TRBV7-7 with TRBJ2-1; D may be TRBD2 (6 bases). Trimming stripped 5 bases from V and 4 bases from J, with 15 bases between. From germline, CDR1 is SSHAT and CDR2 FNYEAQ (reference sequence). CDR3 length: 15 residues. The CDR3 is CASSPGTSTYNEQFF. The CDR3 DNA is TGTGCCAGCAGCCCCGGGACTTCTACATACAATGAGCAGTTCTTC.

In this sample, this clonotype turned up once. A read error may be the cause here, since a much bigger clone is one base away. The chain is built from TRBV6-1 and TRBJ1-2; TRBD1 aligns across 7 bases. Germline CDR1 MNHNS, CDR2 SASEGT. V lost 6 bases, J lost 3 bases, and 10 bases stayed unmatched. CDR3 length: 15 residues. CDR3 amino acids: CASRETRDSYYGYTF. The DNA of the CDR3 is TGTGCCAGCAGGGAGACTCGGGACAGTTACTATGGCTACACCTTC.

This clonotype was seen at least ten times. This chain connects TRBV12-3 or TRBV12-4 to TRBJ2-3; D remains ambiguous. V was cut by 1 base and J by 0 bases, with 5 bases left in between. The CDR3 is 14 amino acids. The DNA of the CDR3 is TGTGCCAGCAGTTTAGTCCCCAGCACAGATACGCAGTATTTT. This sequence encodes CASSLVPSTDTQYF.

At least ten counts were recorded for this clonotype. V usage is TRBV7-8 and J usage is TRBJ2-7, with TRBD2 identical over 9 bases. V lost 5 bases, J lost 2 bases, and 7 bases stayed unmatched. Germline V gene sequence: CDR1 SGHVS, CDR2 FQNEAQ. The CDR3 spans 15 residues. DNA of the CDR3: TGTGCCAGCAGCATTGGGACTAGCTATACCTACGAGCAGTACTTC. The encoded protein is CASSIGTSYTYEQYF.

This clonotype was found many times. The rearrangement joins TRBV20-1 to TRBJ2-5; D not resolved. The V end lost 0 bases, the J end lost 6 bases, and 5 bases lay between the germline ends. CDR3 length equals 11 residues. Germline V gene lookup returns CDR1 DFQATT and CDR2 SNEGSKA (reference sequence). The CDR3 region is CSAREVKTQYF. As DNA, the CDR3 is TGCAGTGCTAGAGAAGTAAAGACCCAGTACTTC.

The chain recombines TRBV12-3 or TRBV12-4 with TRBJ2-4, with D possibly being TRBD1 (6 bases). Deletions cut 0 bases from V and 5 bases from J, with 14 bases between. The CDR3 length is 16 residues. CDR3 DNA sequence: TGTGCCAGCAGTTTAGCGCTTGGCAGGGGCGAAAACATTCAGTACTTC. Encoded protein: CASSLALGRGENIQYF.

The table lists this clonotype with many counts. This CDR3 is CASSQRTDSYEQYF. The CDR3 DNA reads TGTGCCAGCAGCCAGCGGACAGACTCCTACGAGCAGTACTTC. The gene calls are TRBV4-2 and TRBJ2-7, with a weak D call TRBD1 (6 bases). Germline CDR1 reads LGHNA; CDR2 reads YNFKEQ. CDR3 length: 14 residues. The V gene lost 3 bases and the J gene lost 0 bases, with 9 bases spanning the gap.

The chain employs TRBV29-1 and TRBJ2-5, with 9 positions matching TRBD1. The CDR3 loop spans 14 amino acids. Trimming removed 3 bases from V and 5 bases from J; junction bases left unmatched: 7. Germline V gene sequence: CDR1 SQVTM, CDR2 ANQGSEA. CDR3 protein: CSVDKTGGSETQYF. The CDR3 bases are TGCAGCGTTGACAAGACAGGGGGGTCGGAGACCCAGTACTTC.

The genes are TRBV29-1 and TRBJ1-2; 10 bases align to TRBD1. CDR3 length: 17 amino acids. Germline CDR1 SQVTM, CDR2 ANQGSEA. Germline trimming cut 4 bases from V and 4 bases from J; bases unmatched to any gene: 15. CDR3 sequence: CSVVERDRGRISYGYTF. Here the CDR3 DNA reads TGCAGCGTTGTGGAGCGAGACAGGGGGCGCATTAGCTATGGCTACACCTTC.

V usage is TRBV28 and J usage is TRBJ2-7, with D possibly called TRBD1 or TRBD2 (5 bases each). V was pared by 3 bases and J by 4 bases, with 22 bases between. Germline CDR1 MDHEN, CDR2 SYDVKM. This CDR3 contains 17 residues. In DNA, the CDR3 is TGTGCCAGCAGTTTCCGCCAGGGACGCCGATCGGCATACGAGCAGTACTTC. It specifies CASSFRQGRRSAYEQYF.

At least ten counts were recorded for this clonotype. The chain couples TRBV4-1 to TRBJ2-3; perhaps TRBD1 as D (6 bases). Germline V gives CDR1 MGHRA, CDR2 YSYEKL. The germline V and J ends were trimmed by 2 bases and 12 bases, with 18 bases remaining between them. This CDR3 contains 14 residues. As DNA, the CDR3 is TGCGCCAGCAGCCAAACCCTGGGGGCTCTCCCACAGTATTTT. The encoded protein is CASSQTLGALPQYF.

The chain is built from TRBV11-1 and TRBJ2-6; no clear D. V was clipped by 5 bases and J by 2 bases, with 16 bases between them. CDR1 is SGHAT and CDR2 is FQDESV in the germline V gene (reference sequence). The CDR3 contains 17 residues. CDR3 in amino acids: CASSLAAYIPGANVLTF. The CDR3 DNA sequence: TGTGCCAGCAGCCTTGCGGCGTATATTCCTGGGGCCAACGTCCTGACTTTC. Combining the CDR3 with reference TRBV11-1 and TRBJ2-6 gives the whole variable domain EAEVAQSPRYKITEKSQAVAFWCDPISGHATLYWYRQILGQGPELLVQFQDESVVDDSQLPKDRFSAERLKGVDSTLKIQPAELGDSAMYLCASSLAAYIPGANVLTFGAGSRLTVL.

The CDR3 is CASSQDWDKTEAFF. Here the CDR3 DNA reads TGTGCCAGCAGCCAAGATTGGGACAAGACGGAAGCTTTCTTT. The chain uses TRBV14 and TRBJ1-1; D possibly corresponds to TRBD1 (6 bases). The CDR3 contains 14 residues. Trimming stripped 0 bases from V and 8 bases from J, with 13 bases between. Germline V CDR1 and CDR2: SGHDN, FVKESK.

This clonotype was detected only a few times. This chain uses TRBV11-2 with TRBJ2-2; 9 nucleotides line up with TRBD1. From germline, CDR1 is SGHAT and CDR2 FQNNGV. This CDR3 is 16 amino acids long. The V segment lost 1 base and the J segment 5 bases; nucleotides outside the gene matches: 5. As DNA, the CDR3 is TGTGCCAGCAGCTTAGTTACCGGGACAGGGACCGGGGAGCTGTTTTTT. As protein: CASSLVTGTGTGELFF.

This clonotype was counted many times. A read error may produce the germline difference seen at one junction end. The CDR3 here is CASLLGPGNTTYF. CDR3 nucleotide sequence: TGTGCCAGCCTTCTGGGGCCTGGAAACACCACATATTTT. The J gene is TRBJ1-3, the V gene TRBV2, with D perhaps matching TRBD1 (5 bases). The CDR3 spans 13 residues. The germline V gene encodes CDR1 SNHLY and CDR2 FYNNEI.

This clonotype was seen at least ten times. The genes are TRBV15 and TRBJ1-2; D may be TRBD1 (5 bases). CDR3 length: 15 amino acids. CDR1 and CDR2 from the germline V gene are LNHNV and YYDKDF (reference sequence). The germline V and J ends were trimmed by 3 bases and 4 bases, with 15 bases remaining between them. The CDR3 protein is CATSSPGQNVYGYTF. The CDR3 DNA follows: TGTGCCACCAGCAGCCCCGGACAAAATGTCTATGGCTACACCTTC.

As regards this clonotype: This may come from a read error, since a much larger clone is one base off. The CDR3 loop is CASQRWGGSYEQYF. CDR3 in DNA: TGTGCCTCTCAACGGTGGGGCGGCTCCTACGAGCAGTACTTC. The genes are TRBV12-3 or TRBV12-4 and TRBJ2-7; D might be TRBD1 (5 bases). Trimming took 11 bases from V and 0 from J, leaving 17 bases between them. The CDR3 contains 14 residues.

The chain recombines TRBV19 with TRBJ2-3, with D hard to call. In germline, CDR1 is LNHDA, CDR2 SQIVND (reference sequence). The V gene lost 2 bases and the J gene lost 0 bases, with 6 bases spanning the gap. The CDR3 totals 14 residues. For the CDR3, the DNA is TGTGCCAGTAGTATATCTTACAGCACAGATACGCAGTATTTT. This sequence encodes CASSISYSTDTQYF.

The genes are TRBV27 and TRBJ1-2; D not certain. Germline CDR1 MNHEY, CDR2 SMNVEV (reference sequence). The V and J ends lost 5 bases and 6 bases respectively, with 16 bases between them. CDR3 length equals 14 residues. CDR3 residues: CASSPSLSRNGYTF. The CDR3, as DNA: TGTGCCAGCAGTCCAAGTTTATCCAGAAATGGCTACACCTTC.

V is TRBV7-3 and J is TRBJ2-5, with D perhaps TRBD1 (6 bases). Looked up from germline, CDR1 is SGHTA and CDR2 is FQGTGA. The germline V and J ends were trimmed by 5 bases and 13 bases, with 11 bases remaining between them. This CDR3 contains 10 residues. The CDR3 sequence: CASSEETGYF. In DNA, the CDR3 is TGTGCCAGCAGCGAGGAGACAGGGTACTTC. Full variable domain (missing parts from reference TRBV7-3 and TRBJ2-5): GAGVSQTPSNKVTEKGKYVELRCDPISGHTALYWYRQSLGQGPEFLIYFQGTGAADDSGLPNDRFFAVRPEGSVSTLKIQRTERGDSAVYLCASSEETGYFGPGTRLLVL.

This clonotype was seen only a few times. A much more abundant neighbour one base away suggests this may be a read error. This chain connects TRBV10-1 to TRBJ2-5; 7 nucleotides line up with TRBD2. Germline lookup yields CDR1 WNHNN and CDR2 SYGVQD (reference sequence). The length of the CDR3 is 12 residues. As DNA, the CDR3 is TGCACCAGCAGTGATACGGGGGGGACCCAGTACTTC. This encodes CTSSDTGGTQYF.

This clonotype has a count of ten or more. The rearrangement uses TRBV7-9 and TRBJ1-6, with 7 bases lining up with TRBD1. The V and J ends lost 4 bases and 6 bases, in that order; junction bases with no gene match: 3. The CDR3 has 14 amino acids. Germline CDR1 is SEHNR and CDR2 is FQNEAQ (reference sequence). CDR3 region: CASSSGTVNSPLHF. For the CDR3, the DNA is TGTGCCAGCAGCTCCGGGACAGTTAATTCACCCCTCCACTTT.